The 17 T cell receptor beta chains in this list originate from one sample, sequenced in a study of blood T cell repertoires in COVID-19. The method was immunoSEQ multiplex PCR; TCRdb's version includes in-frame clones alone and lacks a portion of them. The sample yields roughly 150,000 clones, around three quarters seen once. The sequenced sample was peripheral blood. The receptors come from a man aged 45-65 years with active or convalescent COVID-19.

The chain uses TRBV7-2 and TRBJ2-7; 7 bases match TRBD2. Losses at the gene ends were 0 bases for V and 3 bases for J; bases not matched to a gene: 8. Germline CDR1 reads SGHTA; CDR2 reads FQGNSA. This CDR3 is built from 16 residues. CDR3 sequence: CASSLALAVGFYEQYF. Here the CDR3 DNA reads TGTGCCAGCAGCTTAGCGCTAGCGGTAGGGTTCTACGAGCAGTACTTC.

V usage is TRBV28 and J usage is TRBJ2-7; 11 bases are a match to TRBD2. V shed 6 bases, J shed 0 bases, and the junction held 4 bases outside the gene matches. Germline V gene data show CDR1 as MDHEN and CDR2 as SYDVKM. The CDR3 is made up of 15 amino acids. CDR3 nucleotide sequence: TGTGCCAGCAGCCGACTAGCGGGAAACTCCTACGAGCAGTACTTC. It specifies CASSRLAGNSYEQYF.

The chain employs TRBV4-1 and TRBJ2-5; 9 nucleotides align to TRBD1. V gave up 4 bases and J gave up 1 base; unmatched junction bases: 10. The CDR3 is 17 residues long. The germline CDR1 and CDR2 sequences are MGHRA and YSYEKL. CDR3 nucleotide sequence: TGCGCCAGCAGCCTCTTAACCGGGACAGGGACCCAAGAGACCCAGTACTTC. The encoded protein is CASSLLTGTGTQETQYF.

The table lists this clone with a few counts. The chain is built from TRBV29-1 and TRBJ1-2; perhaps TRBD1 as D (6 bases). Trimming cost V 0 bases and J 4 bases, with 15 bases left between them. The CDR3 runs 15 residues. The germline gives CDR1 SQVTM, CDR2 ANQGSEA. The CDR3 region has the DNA TGCAGCGTTGAAGAGTATACAGGGTCTTCCTATGGCTACACCTTC. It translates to CSVEEYTGSSYGYTF.

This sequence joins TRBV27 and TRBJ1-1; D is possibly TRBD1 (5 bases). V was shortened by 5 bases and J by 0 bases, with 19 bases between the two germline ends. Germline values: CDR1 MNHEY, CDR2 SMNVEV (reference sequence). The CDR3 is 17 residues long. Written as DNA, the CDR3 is TGTGCCAGCAGTCGAAGGGTCTGGGGGGGGATGAACACTGAAGCTTTCTTT. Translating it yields CASSRRVWGGMNTEAFF.

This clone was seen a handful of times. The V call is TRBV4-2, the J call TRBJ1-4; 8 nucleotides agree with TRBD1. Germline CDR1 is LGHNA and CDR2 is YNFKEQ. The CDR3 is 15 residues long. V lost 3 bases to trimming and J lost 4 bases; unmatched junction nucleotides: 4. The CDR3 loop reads CASSQLTGVNEKLFF. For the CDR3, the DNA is TGTGCCAGCAGCCAGCTGACAGGGGTTAATGAAAAACTGTTTTTT.

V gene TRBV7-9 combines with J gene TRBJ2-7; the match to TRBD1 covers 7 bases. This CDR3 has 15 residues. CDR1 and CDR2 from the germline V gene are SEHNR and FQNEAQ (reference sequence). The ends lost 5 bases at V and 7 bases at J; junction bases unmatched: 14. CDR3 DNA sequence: TGTGCCAGCAGCCCACCAGGGACAGCCCTTGGGGAGCAGTACTTC. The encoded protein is CASSPPGTALGEQYF.

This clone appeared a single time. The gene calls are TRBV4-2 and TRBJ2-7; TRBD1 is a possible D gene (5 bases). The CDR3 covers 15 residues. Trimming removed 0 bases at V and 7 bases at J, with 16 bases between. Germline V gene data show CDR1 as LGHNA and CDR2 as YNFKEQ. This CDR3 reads CASSQDRGNSREQYF. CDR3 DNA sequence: TGTGCCAGCAGCCAAGATAGGGGTAACTCCAGGGAGCAGTACTTC.

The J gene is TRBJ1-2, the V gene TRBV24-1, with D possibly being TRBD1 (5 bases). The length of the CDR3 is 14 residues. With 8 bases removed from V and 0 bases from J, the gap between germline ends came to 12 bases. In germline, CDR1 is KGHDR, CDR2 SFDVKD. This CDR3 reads CATTPGPPNYGYTF. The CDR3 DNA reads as TGTGCCACCACTCCAGGGCCCCCTAACTATGGCTACACCTTC.

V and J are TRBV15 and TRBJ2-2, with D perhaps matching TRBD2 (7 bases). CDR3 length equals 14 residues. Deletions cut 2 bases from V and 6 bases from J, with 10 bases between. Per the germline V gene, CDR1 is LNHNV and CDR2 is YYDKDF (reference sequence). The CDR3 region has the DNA TGTGCCACCAGCAGATCGGGGGGCGCCGGGGAGCTGTTTTTT. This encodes CATSRSGGAGELFF.

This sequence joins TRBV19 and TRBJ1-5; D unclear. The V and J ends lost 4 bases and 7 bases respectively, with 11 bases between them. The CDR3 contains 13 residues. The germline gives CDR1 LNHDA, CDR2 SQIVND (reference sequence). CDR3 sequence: CASSTERRQPQHF. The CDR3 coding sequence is TGTGCCAGTAGTACGGAACGGAGACAGCCCCAGCATTTT.

CDR3 amino acids: CASSFGQGRANEQFF. The CDR3 DNA reads TGTGCCAGCAGTTTTGGGCAGGGGCGCGCCAATGAGCAGTTCTTC. This rearrangement joins TRBV28 to TRBJ2-1, with a weak D call TRBD1 (6 bases). The CDR3 has 15 residues. V dropped 3 bases and J dropped 6 bases, with 15 bases sitting between them. Germline CDR1 reads MDHEN; CDR2 reads SYDVKM.

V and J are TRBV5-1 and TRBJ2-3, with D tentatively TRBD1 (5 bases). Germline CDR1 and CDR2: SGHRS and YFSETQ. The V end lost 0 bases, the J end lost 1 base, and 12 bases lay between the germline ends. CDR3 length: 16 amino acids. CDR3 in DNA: TGCGCCAGCAGCTTGGCGCTGGGGCCGGGCACAGATACGCAGTATTTT. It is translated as CASSLALGPGTDTQYF. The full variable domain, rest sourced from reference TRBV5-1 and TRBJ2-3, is KAGVTQTPRYLIKTRGQQVTLSCSPISGHRSVSWYQQTPGQGLQFLFEYFSETQRNKGNFPGRFSGRQFSNSRSEMNVSTLELGDSALYLCASSLALGPGTDTQYFGPGTRLTVL.

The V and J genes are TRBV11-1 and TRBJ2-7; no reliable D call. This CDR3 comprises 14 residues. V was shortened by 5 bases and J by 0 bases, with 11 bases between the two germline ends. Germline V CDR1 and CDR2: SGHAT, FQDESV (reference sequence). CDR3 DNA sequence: TGTGCCAGCAGCGGGCAGGTGGGCTCCTACGAGCAGTACTTC. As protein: CASSGQVGSYEQYF.

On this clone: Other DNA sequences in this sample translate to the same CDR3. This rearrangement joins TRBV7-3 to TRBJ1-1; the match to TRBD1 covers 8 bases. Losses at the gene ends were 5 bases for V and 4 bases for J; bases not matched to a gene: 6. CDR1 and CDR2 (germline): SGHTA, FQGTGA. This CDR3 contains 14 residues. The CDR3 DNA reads TGTGCCAGCAGCGGACAGGGCCCCGGCACTGAAGCTTTCTTT. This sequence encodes CASSGQGPGTEAFF.

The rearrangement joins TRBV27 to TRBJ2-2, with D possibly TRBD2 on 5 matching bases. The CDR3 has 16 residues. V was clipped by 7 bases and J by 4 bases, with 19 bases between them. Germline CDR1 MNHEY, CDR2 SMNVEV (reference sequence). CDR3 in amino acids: CASTPGSYPITGELFF. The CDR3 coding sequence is TGTGCCAGCACCCCGGGGTCCTACCCCATCACCGGGGAGCTGTTTTTT.

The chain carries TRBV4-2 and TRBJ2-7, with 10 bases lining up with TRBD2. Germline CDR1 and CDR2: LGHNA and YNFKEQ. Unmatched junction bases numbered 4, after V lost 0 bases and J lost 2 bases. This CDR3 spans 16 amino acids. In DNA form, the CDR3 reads TGTGCCAGCAGCCAAGAGGTAGCGGGGGGCACCTACGAGCAGTACTTC. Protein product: CASSQEVAGGTYEQYF.